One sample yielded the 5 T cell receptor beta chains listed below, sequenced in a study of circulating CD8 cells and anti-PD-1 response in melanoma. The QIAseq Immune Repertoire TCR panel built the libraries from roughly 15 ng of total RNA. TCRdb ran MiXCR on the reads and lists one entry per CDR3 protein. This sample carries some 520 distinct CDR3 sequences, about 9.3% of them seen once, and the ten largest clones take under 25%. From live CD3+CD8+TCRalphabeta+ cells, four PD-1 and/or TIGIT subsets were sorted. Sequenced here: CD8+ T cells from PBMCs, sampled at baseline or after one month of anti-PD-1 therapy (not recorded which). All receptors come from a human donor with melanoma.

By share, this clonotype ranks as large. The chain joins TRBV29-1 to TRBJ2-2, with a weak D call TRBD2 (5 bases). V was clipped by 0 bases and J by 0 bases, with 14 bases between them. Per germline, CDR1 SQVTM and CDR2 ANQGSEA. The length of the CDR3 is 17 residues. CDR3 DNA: TGCAGCGTTGAAGATCGCGCCCGGGGTACGAACACCGGGGAGCTGTTTTTT. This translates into CSVEDRARGTNTGELFF.

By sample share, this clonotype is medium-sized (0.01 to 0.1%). The CDR3 region is CASRGNRGRTAKNIQYF. CDR3 coding DNA: TGTGCCAGCAGGGGCAACAGGGGGCGTACGGCCAAAAACATTCAGTACTTC. The chain employs TRBV6-5 and TRBJ2-4, with 9 bases aligning to TRBD1. V was clipped by 6 bases and J by 1 base; unmatched bases: 10. This CDR3 is built from 17 residues. Looked up from germline, CDR1 is MNHEY and CDR2 is SVGAGI.

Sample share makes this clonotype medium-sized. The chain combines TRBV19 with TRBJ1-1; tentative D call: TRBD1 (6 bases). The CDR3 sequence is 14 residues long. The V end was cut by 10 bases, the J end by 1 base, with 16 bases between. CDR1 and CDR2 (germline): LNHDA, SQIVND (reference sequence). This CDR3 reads CATQGKLGNTEAFF. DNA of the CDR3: TGTGCCACCCAGGGGAAATTAGGGAACACTGAAGCTTTCTTT.

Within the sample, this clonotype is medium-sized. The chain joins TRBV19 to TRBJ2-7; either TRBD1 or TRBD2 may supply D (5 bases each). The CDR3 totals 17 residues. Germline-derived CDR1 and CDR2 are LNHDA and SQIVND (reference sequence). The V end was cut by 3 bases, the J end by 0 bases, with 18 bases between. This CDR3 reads CASSINAGSRFSYEQYF. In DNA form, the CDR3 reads TGTGCCAGTAGTATCAACGCAGGGAGTCGCTTCTCCTACGAGCAGTACTTC.

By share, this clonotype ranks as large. The CDR3 spells CASSESPGQGYEQYF. The CDR3 nucleotides are TGTGCCAGCAGTGAATCTCCGGGACAGGGTTACGAGCAGTACTTC. The chain combines TRBV25-1 with TRBJ2-7; 9 bases line up with TRBD1. This CDR3 contains 15 residues. Trimming took 1 base from V and 4 from J; bases not matched to a gene: 5. CDR1 and CDR2 from the germline V gene are MGHDK and SYGVNS.